The 20 T cell receptor beta chains given below trace back to one sample, sequenced in a study of CD8 T cells in ankylosing spondylitis. Overall study findings and caveats: Blood of patients with ankylosing spondylitis appeared to be characterized by a TCR beta motif of several highly homologous variants.

TCRdb reprocessed the 5' RACE reads via MiXCR and lists one record per CDR3 protein. Of about 840,000 distinct CDR3 sequences listed, about 12% are singletons. Their cognate antigens are unknown. The source material was blood, either unsorted or a sorted T cell fraction (not recorded which). The receptor source for this set is a male donor with ankylosing spondylitis.

This clonotype occurred a few times. This chain links TRBV20-1 with TRBJ1-1, with D uncertain. The CDR3 contains 12 residues. V was shortened by 6 bases and J by 4 bases, with 12 bases between the two germline ends. Germline V gene data show CDR1 as DFQATT and CDR2 as SNEGSKA (reference sequence). The CDR3 DNA reads as TGCAGTGCCGTTCTACCGGCCACTGAAGCTTTCTTT. Protein: CSAVLPATEAFF.

This clonotype showed up many times. This chain joins TRBV20-1 and TRBJ1-5, with 7 bases identical to TRBD1. Germline V gives CDR1 DFQATT, CDR2 SNEGSKA (reference sequence). This CDR3 region has 13 residues. V gave up 3 bases and J gave up 3 bases; unmatched junction bases: 2. Here the CDR3 reads CSARTGTNQPQHF. Here the CDR3 DNA reads TGCAGTGCTAGGACAGGGACCAATCAGCCCCAGCATTTT.

The CDR3 is CASSPGIPSYEQYF. The DNA of the CDR3 is TGTGCCAGCAGCCCTGGCATACCCTCCTACGAGCAGTACTTC. The gene calls are TRBV7-9 and TRBJ2-7; no firm D call. CDR3 size: 14 residues. Deletions cut 5 bases from V and 0 bases from J, with 11 bases between. Germline V CDR1 and CDR2: SEHNR, FQNEAQ (reference sequence).

In this sample, this clonotype turned up a few times. This chain joins TRBV12-3 or TRBV12-4 and TRBJ1-3; D gene ambiguous. The ends were cut back, 3 bases at V and 1 base at J, with 10 bases in the middle. The CDR3 sequence is 15 residues long. CDR3 amino acids: CASSFPGRSGNTIYF. For the CDR3, the DNA is TGTGCCAGCAGTTTCCCCGGGAGATCTGGAAACACCATATATTTT.

The chain links TRBV7-8 to TRBJ1-2; the match to TRBD1 covers 9 bases. Germline trimming cut 7 bases from V and 7 bases from J; bases unmatched to any gene: 13. The CDR3 covers 15 residues. The V gene's germline CDR1 is SGHVS and CDR2 FQNEAQ. The DNA of the CDR3 is TGTGCCAGCATCAAAGGGAGGGACAGGGTGTTTGGCTACACCTTC. It is translated as CASIKGRDRVFGYTF.

This clonotype was recorded at least ten times. J is TRBJ1-5 and V is TRBV20-1, with D maybe TRBD1 (5 bases). From germline, CDR1 is DFQATT and CDR2 SNEGSKA (reference sequence). Trimming cost V 0 bases and J 0 bases, with 9 bases left between them. The CDR3 is 15 amino acids. CDR3 sequence (DNA): TGCAGTGCTAGAGACCCCAGGGTTAGCAATCAGCCCCAGCATTTT. Translation gives CSARDPRVSNQPQHF.

This clonotype occurred a few times. V usage is TRBV29-1 and J usage is TRBJ1-1, with TRBD1 as a possible D gene (5 bases). With 7 bases removed from V and 4 bases from J, the gap between germline ends came to 13 bases. The CDR3 consists of 12 residues. Germline V CDR1 and CDR2: SQVTM, ANQGSEA. The DNA of the CDR3 is TGCAGCGGGGCAACAGGTTTCACTGAAGCTTTCTTT. The encoded protein is CSGATGFTEAFF.

There are a few counts of this clonotype. The chain has TRBV6-1 and TRBJ2-7; possibly TRBD1 or TRBD2 for D (5 bases each). The CDR3 contains 14 residues. V was trimmed by 6 bases and J by 2 bases, leaving 14 bases between them. CDR1 and CDR2 (germline): MNHNS, SASEGT. CDR3 DNA: TGTGCCAGCAGGCCCAGTGGGGACCCCTACGAGCAGTACTTC. Its translation is CASRPSGDPYEQYF.

This clonotype turned up a few times. The chain employs TRBV5-1 and TRBJ2-5; 8 bases agree with TRBD2. The germline V gene has CDR1 SGHRS and CDR2 YFSETQ. The CDR3 sequence is 16 residues long. Germline trimming cut 6 bases from V and 1 base from J; bases unmatched to any gene: 11. The CDR3, as DNA: TGCGCCAGCACCCTTCTCTCGGCGGGAGGCCAAGAGACCCAGTACTTC. It specifies CASTLLSAGGQETQYF.

This clonotype was detected ten times or more. The gene calls are TRBV29-1 and TRBJ2-3, with unresolved D. Germline CDR1 is SQVTM and CDR2 is ANQGSEA. V was clipped by 5 bases and J by 0 bases, with 12 bases between them. This CDR3 spans 14 amino acids. The CDR3 DNA reads as TGCAGCGTTATTGGGTGGCGGAGCACAGATACGCAGTATTTT. Translated: CSVIGWRSTDTQYF.

The rearrangement joins TRBV27 to TRBJ2-3, with D perhaps given as TRBD1 or TRBD2 (5 bases each). The CDR3 is made up of 15 amino acids. Between the trimmed V and J ends, which lost 5 bases and 5 bases, there was a span of 17 bases. The germline CDR1 and CDR2 sequences are MNHEY and SMNVEV (reference sequence). Here the CDR3 reads CASSPQMGVGDTQYF. The CDR3 DNA reads as TGTGCCAGCAGTCCCCAGATGGGGGTGGGAGATACGCAGTATTTT.

This sequence joins TRBV20-1 and TRBJ2-7; D gene ambiguous. This CDR3 spans 13 amino acids. The germline gives CDR1 DFQATT, CDR2 SNEGSKA (reference sequence). V was pared by 6 bases and J by 4 bases, with 16 bases between. DNA for the CDR3: TGCAGTGCCGCCAACGTCAACAGTTACGAGCAGTACTTC. The encoded protein is CSAANVNSYEQYF.

V and J are TRBV25-1 and TRBJ2-6; D remains ambiguous. Germline V gene sequence: CDR1 MGHDK, CDR2 SYGVNS. The CDR3 is made up of 15 amino acids. Trimming cost V 3 bases and J 2 bases, with 8 bases left between them. Here the CDR3 reads CASSDEVAGANVLTF. The CDR3 region has the DNA TGTGCCAGCAGTGACGAGGTGGCTGGGGCCAACGTCCTGACTTTC.

Note on this clonotype: With a much larger clone just one base away, this may be a read error. The rearrangement joins TRBV7-2 to TRBJ2-5, with 8 bases fitting TRBD2. The germline V gene encodes CDR1 SGHTA and CDR2 FQGNSA. Losses at the gene ends were 1 base for V and 2 bases for J; bases not matched to a gene: 3. The CDR3 runs to 15 residues. The CDR3 is CTSSLVSGGQETQYF. In nucleotides, the CDR3 is TGTACCAGCAGCTTAGTGTCGGGAGGGCAAGAGACCCAGTACTTC.

In this sample, this clonotype turned up many times. This rearrangement joins TRBV10-3 to TRBJ2-7; D not certain. V was shortened by 0 bases and J by 9 bases, with 12 bases between the two germline ends. The V gene's germline CDR1 is ENHRY and CDR2 SYGVKD. The CDR3 contains 13 residues. CDR3: CAISESRALRQYF. The CDR3 DNA reads TGTGCCATCAGTGAGTCACGGGCCCTGCGGCAGTACTTC.

This clonotype was detected only a few times. CDR3 nucleotides: TGTGCCAGCAGTTTGCCAGGAGGGAATGAGCAGTTCTTC. It is translated as CASSLPGGNEQFF. V gene TRBV28 combines with J gene TRBJ2-1, with a possible D match to TRBD2 (6 bases). Trimming removed 3 bases from V and 7 bases from J, with 10 bases in between. The CDR3 extends over 13 amino acids. Germline V gene data show CDR1 as MDHEN and CDR2 as SYDVKM. Full variable domain (remainder filled in from reference TRBV28 and TRBJ2-1): DVKVTQSSRYLVKRTGEKVFLECVQDMDHENMFWYRQDPGLGLRLIYFSYDVKMKEKGDIPEGYSVSREKKERFSLILESASTNQTSMYLCASSLPGGNEQFFGPGTRLTVL.

This clonotype was seen more than once but under ten times. The chain combines TRBV18 with TRBJ2-5, with D possibly called TRBD1 or TRBD2 (5 bases each). CDR3 length equals 16 residues. V lost 4 bases to trimming and J lost 3 bases, with 18 bases between them. Germline V gene data show CDR1 as KGHSH and CDR2 as LQKENI. CDR3 sequence reads: CASSLRTPTGKETQYF. CDR3 in DNA: TGTGCCAGCTCACTACGGACACCAACGGGGAAAGAGACCCAGTACTTC.

This chain links TRBV20-1 with TRBJ1-2, with TRBD1 matching over 7 bases. After removal of 6 bases from V and 6 bases from J, the junction contained 7 bases not matched to a gene. Germline CDR1 reads DFQATT; CDR2 reads SNEGSKA (reference sequence). The CDR3 runs 12 residues. CDR3 bases: TGCAGTGCCACAGACAGGGCCAATGGCTACACCTTC. This codes for CSATDRANGYTF.

This clonotype was recorded many times. The rearrangement uses TRBV20-1 and TRBJ2-7; D might be TRBD1 (6 bases). V was clipped by 6 bases and J by 2 bases, with 11 bases between them. The CDR3 is 12 amino acids. CDR1 is DFQATT, CDR2 SNEGSKA, per germline (reference sequence). The CDR3: CSALPGAYEQYF. CDR3 coding DNA: TGCAGTGCGTTACCAGGGGCCTACGAGCAGTACTTC.

Only a few counts were recorded for this clonotype. This rearrangement joins TRBV6-2 or TRBV6-3 to TRBJ2-7; D is unclear. V lost 7 bases, J lost 4 bases, and 14 bases lay in between. The CDR3 sequence is 13 residues long. The germline CDR1 and CDR2 sequences are MNHEY and SVGEGT. CDR3 protein: CASTNLGIYEQYF. The CDR3 nucleotides are TGTGCCAGCACCAACCTGGGCATTTACGAGCAGTACTTC.